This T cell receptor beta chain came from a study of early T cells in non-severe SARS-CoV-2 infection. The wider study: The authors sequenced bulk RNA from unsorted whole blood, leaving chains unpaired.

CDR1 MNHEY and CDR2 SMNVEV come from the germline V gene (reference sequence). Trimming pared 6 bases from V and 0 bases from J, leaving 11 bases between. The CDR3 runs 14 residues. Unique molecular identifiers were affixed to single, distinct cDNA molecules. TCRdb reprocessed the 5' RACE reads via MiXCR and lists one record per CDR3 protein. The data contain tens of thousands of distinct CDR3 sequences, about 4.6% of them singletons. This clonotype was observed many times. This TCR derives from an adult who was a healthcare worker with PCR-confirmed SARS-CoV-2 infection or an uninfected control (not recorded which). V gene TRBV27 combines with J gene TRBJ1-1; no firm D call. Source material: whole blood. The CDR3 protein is CASSPLILNTEAFF. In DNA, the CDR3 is TGTGCCAGCAGCCCTCTCATCCTGAACACTGAAGCTTTCTTT.